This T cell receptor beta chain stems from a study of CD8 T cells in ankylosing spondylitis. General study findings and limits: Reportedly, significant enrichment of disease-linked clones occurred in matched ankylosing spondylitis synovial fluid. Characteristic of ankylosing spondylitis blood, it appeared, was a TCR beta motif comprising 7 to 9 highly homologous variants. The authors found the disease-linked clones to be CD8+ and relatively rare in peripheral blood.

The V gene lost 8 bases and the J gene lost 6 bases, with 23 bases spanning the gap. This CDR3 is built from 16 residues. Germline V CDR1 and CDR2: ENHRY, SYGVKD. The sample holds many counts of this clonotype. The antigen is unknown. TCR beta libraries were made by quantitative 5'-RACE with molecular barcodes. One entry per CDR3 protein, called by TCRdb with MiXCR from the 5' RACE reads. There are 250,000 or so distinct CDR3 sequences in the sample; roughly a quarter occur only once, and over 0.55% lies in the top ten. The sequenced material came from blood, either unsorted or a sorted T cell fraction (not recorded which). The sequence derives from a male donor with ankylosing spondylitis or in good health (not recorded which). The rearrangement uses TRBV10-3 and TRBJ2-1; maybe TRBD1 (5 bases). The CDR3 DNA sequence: TGTGCCATCGGAGCAGGGTCTAAAATGGGATTCAATGAGCAGTTCTTC. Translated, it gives CAIGAGSKMGFNEQFF.